Sequencing of this TCR beta chain was carried out in a study of identical twins. Study outcomes and limitations: These conclusions were based on statistical analysis (cross-sectional, not following the same donors). Twin-shared out-of-frame alpha sequences were enriched for low generation probability.

This clonotype was observed a handful of times. Its specificity is not known. A single record per CDR3 protein comes from TCRdb applying MiXCR to the 5' RACE reads. The table records roughly 700,000 distinct CDR3 sequences, over 8.5% of them present only once. V dropped 2 bases and J dropped 4 bases, with 14 bases sitting between them. This CDR3 has 15 residues. This sample was also put to use in a study of yellow fever vaccine responses in identical twins. That source adds: After vaccination, twins' T cell response reportedly seemed partly convergent, partly personalized.

The clonotype was recovered from a young woman in good health. Sequenced input: PBMCs. This chain links TRBV12-3 or TRBV12-4 with TRBJ1-1; no firm D call. The CDR3 loop is CASSLRPRLGTEAFF. In nucleotides, the CDR3 is TGTGCCAGCAGTTTAAGGCCCCGACTTGGCACTGAAGCTTTCTTT.